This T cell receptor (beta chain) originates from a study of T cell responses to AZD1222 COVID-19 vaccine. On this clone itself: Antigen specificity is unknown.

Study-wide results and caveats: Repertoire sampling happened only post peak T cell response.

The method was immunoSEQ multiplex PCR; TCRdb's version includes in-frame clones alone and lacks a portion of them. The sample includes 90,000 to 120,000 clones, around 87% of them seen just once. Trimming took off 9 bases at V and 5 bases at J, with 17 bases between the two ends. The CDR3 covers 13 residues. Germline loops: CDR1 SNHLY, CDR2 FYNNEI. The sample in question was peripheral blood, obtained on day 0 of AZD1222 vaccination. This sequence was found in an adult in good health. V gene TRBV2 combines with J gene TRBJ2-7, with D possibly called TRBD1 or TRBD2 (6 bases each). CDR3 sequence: CASRIGGGNEQYF. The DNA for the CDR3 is TGTGCCAGTCGCATAGGAGGGGGGAACGAGCAGTACTTC.